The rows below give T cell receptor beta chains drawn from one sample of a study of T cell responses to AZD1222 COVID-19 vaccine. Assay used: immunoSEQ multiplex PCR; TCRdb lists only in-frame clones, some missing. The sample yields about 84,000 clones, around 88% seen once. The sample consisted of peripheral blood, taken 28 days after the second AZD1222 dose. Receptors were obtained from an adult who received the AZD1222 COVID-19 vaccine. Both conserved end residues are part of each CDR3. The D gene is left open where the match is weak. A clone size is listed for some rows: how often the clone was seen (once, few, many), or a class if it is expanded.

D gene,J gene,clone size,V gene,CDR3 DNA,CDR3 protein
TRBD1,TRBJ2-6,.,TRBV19,TGTGCCAGTAGTATCTTGACAGGGGTTTTTCGGGCTGGGGCCAACGTCCTGACTTTC,CASSILTGVFRAGANVLTF
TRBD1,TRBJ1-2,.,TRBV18,TGTGCCAGCTCGCCTGACAGGGGGTTTATCTATGGCTACACCTTC,CASSPDRGFIYGYTF
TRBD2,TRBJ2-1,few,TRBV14,TGTGCCAGCAGCCAAGGCCTGGTTAGCGGGGAGCAGTTCTTC,CASSQGLVSGEQFF
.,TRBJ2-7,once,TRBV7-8,TGTGCCAGCAGCCTCCGACAGAACTACGAGCAGTACTTC,CASSLRQNYEQYF
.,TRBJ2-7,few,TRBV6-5,TGTGCCAGCAGTTACCAATCGGCAGTTCCCTACGAGCAGTACTTC,CASSYQSAVPYEQYF
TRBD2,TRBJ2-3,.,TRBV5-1,TGCGCCAGCAGCTTTAGCGGGGCTTTAGATACGCAGTATTTT,CASSFSGALDTQYF
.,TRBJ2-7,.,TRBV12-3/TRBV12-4,TGTGCCACCTACAAACAAGGGGGGGAGCAGTACTTC,CATYKQGGEQYF
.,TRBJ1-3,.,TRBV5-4,TGTGCCAGCAGCTCAACCCGGAGAGATGGAAACACCATATATTTT,CASSSTRRDGNTIYF
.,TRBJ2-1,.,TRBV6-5,TGTGCCAGCAGACCCTTGGGCGGTTACAATGAGCAGTTCTTC,CASRPLGGYNEQFF
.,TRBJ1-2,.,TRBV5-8,TGTGCCAGCAACTCAAATGGGGGGTCCTATGGCTACACCTTC,CASNSNGGSYGYTF
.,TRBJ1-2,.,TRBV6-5,TGTGCCAGCAGTTACTCGTTCGGGGGAAACTATGGCTACACCTTC,CASSYSFGGNYGYTF
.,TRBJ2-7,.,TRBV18,TGTGCCAGCTCACCCCGGGACTTCACCTACGAGCAGTACTTC,CASSPRDFTYEQYF
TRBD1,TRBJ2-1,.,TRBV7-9,TGTGCCAGCAGCCCAGGGACAGCTAGCTCCTACAATGAGCAGTTCTTC,CASSPGTASSYNEQFF
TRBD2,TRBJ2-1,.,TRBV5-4,TGTGCCAGCAGCTTGGAGCGCGGGGGGGCCGGGGAGTTCTTC,CASSLERGGAGEFF
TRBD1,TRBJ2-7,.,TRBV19,TGTGCCAGTAGTTTACAGGGGGACTTATACGAGCAGTACTTC,CASSLQGDLYEQYF
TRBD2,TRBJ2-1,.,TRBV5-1,TGCGCCAGCAGCTCTGGTCGGGAGGGCCCCTACAATGAGCAGTTCTTC,CASSSGREGPYNEQFF
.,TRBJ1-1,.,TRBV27,TGTGCCAGCAGTTTAAACAGGGCTGGAAACACTGAAGCTTTCTTT,CASSLNRAGNTEAFF
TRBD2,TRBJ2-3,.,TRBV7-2,TGTGCCAGCAGCCCCCCGGTGGTAGCGGGGGACCCTGCCGCTCATACGCAGTATTTT,CASSPPVVAGDPAAHTQYF
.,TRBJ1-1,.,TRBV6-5,TGTGCCAGCAGCTTAGTGGGGACTGAAGCTTTCTTT,CASSLVGTEAFF
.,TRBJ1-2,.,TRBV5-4,TGTGCCAGCAGCCCAACAGGGCAGGGGATTGGCTACACCTTC,CASSPTGQGIGYTF
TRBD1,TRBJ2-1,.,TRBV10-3,TGTGCCATCAGTGAGGGACAGGGCGACAATGAGCAGTTCTTC,CAISEGQGDNEQFF
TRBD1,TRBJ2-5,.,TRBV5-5,TGTGCCAGCAGCTTGGAGGGACAGGGCTTGCAGACCCAGTACTTC,CASSLEGQGLQTQYF
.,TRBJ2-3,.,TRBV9,TGTGCCAGCAGCGTAAGGGGGGCCGTAGATACGCAGTATTTT,CASSVRGAVDTQYF
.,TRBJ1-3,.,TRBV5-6,TGTGCCAGCAGTCAATTCCAGGATTCTGGAAACACCATATATTTT,CASSQFQDSGNTIYF
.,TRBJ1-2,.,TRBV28,TGTGCCAGCAGTCCCGGGGCGCAGACATATGGCTACACCTTC,CASSPGAQTYGYTF
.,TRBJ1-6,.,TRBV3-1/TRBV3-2,TGTGCCAGCAGCCAAGGGGGCAGCTCCAATAATTCACCCCTCCACTTT,CASSQGGSSNNSPLHF
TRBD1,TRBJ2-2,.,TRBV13,TGTGCCAGCAGCCCCCAACTGAAGACAGGGCCCACCGGGGAGCTGTTTTTT,CASSPQLKTGPTGELFF
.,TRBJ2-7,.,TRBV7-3,TGTGCCAGCAGCTTAGGTTCCAACCTCTACGAGCAGTACTTC,CASSLGSNLYEQYF
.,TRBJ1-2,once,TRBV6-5,TGTGCCAGCAGTTACCCAGGGTTGGGCTACACCTTC,CASSYPGLGYTF
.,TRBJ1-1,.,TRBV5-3,TGTGCCAGAAGCCAACAGGGTAGGGGCACTGAAGCTTTCTTT,CARSQQGRGTEAFF
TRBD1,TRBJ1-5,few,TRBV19,TGTGCCAGTAGTATATCCACAGGGGCCATCAAGCAGCCCCAGCATTTT,CASSISTGAIKQPQHF
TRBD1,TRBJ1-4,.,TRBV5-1,TGCGCCAGCAGTTCCGGGACAGGGCCTGAAAAACTGTTTTTT,CASSSGTGPEKLFF
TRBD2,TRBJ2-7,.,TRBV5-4,TGTGCCAGCAGCCCCACCCTGGGCGGGGGTTCCTACGAGCAGTACTTC,CASSPTLGGGSYEQYF
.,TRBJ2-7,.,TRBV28,TGTGCCAGCAGCCGCCCCTACGAGCAGTACTTC,CASSRPYEQYF
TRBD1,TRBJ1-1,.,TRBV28,TGTGCCAGCATTATGAGACAGGGGAACACTGAAGCTTTCTTT,CASIMRQGNTEAFF
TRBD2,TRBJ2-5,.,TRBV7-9,TGTGCCAGCAGCACCGCGGGGGGGCAGGAGACCCAGTACTTC,CASSTAGGQETQYF
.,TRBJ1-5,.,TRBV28,TGTGCCAGCACGACACTCAATCAGCCCCAGCATTTT,CASTTLNQPQHF
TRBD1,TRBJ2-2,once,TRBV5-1,TGCGCCAGTCCCAACCCCGGGACAGCGAACACCGGGGAGCTGTTTTTT,CASPNPGTANTGELFF
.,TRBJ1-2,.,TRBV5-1,TGCGCCAGCAGCTCCCCGGGACAAGCTGGTTATGGCTACACCTTC,CASSSPGQAGYGYTF
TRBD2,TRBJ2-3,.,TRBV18,TGTGCCAGCTCACCACCTCGACCGGGGGGTAGCACAGATACGCAGTATTTT,CASSPPRPGGSTDTQYF
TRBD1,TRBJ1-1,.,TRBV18,TGTGCCAGCTCACGGGACAGAATGAACACTGAAGCTTTCTTT,CASSRDRMNTEAFF
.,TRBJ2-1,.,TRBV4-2,TGTGCCAGCAGCCAAGTGTCCAGGGGACCTTACAATGAGCAGTTCTTC,CASSQVSRGPYNEQFF
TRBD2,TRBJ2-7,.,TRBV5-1,TGCGCCAGCAGCCGTACTAGCGGGGACTCCTACGAGCAGTACTTC,CASSRTSGDSYEQYF
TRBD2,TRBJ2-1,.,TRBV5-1,TGCGCCAGCAGTCAACAAGCGGGGGGATCCTACAATGAGCAGTTCTTC,CASSQQAGGSYNEQFF
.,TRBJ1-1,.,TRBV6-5,TGTGCCAGCAGTTCGGATTCCGGCAGGGGAGGCTTCTTT,CASSSDSGRGGFF
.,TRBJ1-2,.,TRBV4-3,TGCGCCAGCAGCCAGGGCCAGACAGGACCACTTCTGGGCTACACCTTC,CASSQGQTGPLLGYTF
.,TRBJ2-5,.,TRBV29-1,TGCAGACAAGGGGGGACCCAGTACTTC,CRQGGTQYF
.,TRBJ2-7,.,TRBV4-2,TGTGCCAGCAGCCAAATCCTCGGTCCCTACGAGCAGTACTTC,CASSQILGPYEQYF
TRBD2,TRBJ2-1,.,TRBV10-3,TGTGCCATCAGTGAGTCCTCAGCGGGGGGGTACAATGAGCAGTTCTTC,CAISESSAGGYNEQFF
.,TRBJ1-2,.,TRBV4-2,TGTGCCAGCAGCCAAGATTCGGGGGGCCTGAAGACCTTC,CASSQDSGGLKTF
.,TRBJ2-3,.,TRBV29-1,TGCAGCGTTGACAGCGGTACGCAGTATTTT,CSVDSGTQYF
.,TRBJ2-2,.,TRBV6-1,TGTGCCAGCAGCCCCAGGGTTTTCGGGGAGCTGTTTTTT,CASSPRVFGELFF
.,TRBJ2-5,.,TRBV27,TGTGCCAGCAGTTTATTGTCGGGCAGCGAAGAGACCCAGTACTTC,CASSLLSGSEETQYF
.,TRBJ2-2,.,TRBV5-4,TGTGCCAGCAGCAACCCCGGAGGGGCGAACACCGGGGAGCTGTTTTTT,CASSNPGGANTGELFF
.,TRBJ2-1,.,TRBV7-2,TGTGCCAGCAGCAAGAGCTCCTACAATGAGCAGTTCTTC,CASSKSSYNEQFF
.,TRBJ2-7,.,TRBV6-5,TGTGCCAGCATTTTAAACTACGAGCAGTACTTC,CASILNYEQYF
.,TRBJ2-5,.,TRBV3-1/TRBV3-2,TGTGCCAGCAGCCAATATACCCCGGCCACGGAGGGGACCCAGTACTTC,CASSQYTPATEGTQYF
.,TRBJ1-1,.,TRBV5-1,TGCGCCAGCAGCTCAACACCGAACACTGAAGCTTTCTTT,CASSSTPNTEAFF